A single sample is the source of the 10 T cell receptor beta chains below, sequenced in a study of T cells in Graves' hyperthyroidism and ophthalmopathy. Amplified TCR beta CDR3 regions derived from RNA transcripts. In the first-round RT-PCR of the TCR CDR3, the HTBI primer set was used. TCRdb independently ran MiXCR on the multiplex PCR reads; one entry per CDR3 protein. The sample gives under 300,000 distinct CDR3 sequences, nearly 15% of which show up once; under 35% is in the top ten. The sample was blood. The receptors were sampled from a woman aged 45-65 years with Graves' hyperthyroidism that later progressed to Graves' ophthalmopathy.

At least ten counts were recorded for this clonotype. V gene TRBV10-3 combines with J gene TRBJ2-5; 13 bases match TRBD2. With V trimmed by 5 bases and J by 5 bases, 11 bases remained unmatched. Germline values: CDR1 ENHRY, CDR2 SYGVKD. This CDR3 comprises 17 residues. The CDR3 loop reads CAISSGTSGASEETQYF. The DNA for the CDR3 is TGTGCCATCAGTTCCGGGACTAGCGGGGCAAGTGAGGAGACCCAGTACTTC.

Ten or more counts support this clonotype. V gene TRBV9 combines with J gene TRBJ2-5, with TRBD2 matching 9 bases. Germline V gene sequence: CDR1 SGDLS, CDR2 YYNGEE. CDR3 length: 11 residues. Trimming took 3 bases from V and 14 from J; bases not matched to a gene: 5. CDR3 nucleotides: TGTGCCAGCAGCGGTTTAGCGGGAGTTTACTTC. Translation: CASSGLAGVYF.

This clonotype appeared many times. V gene TRBV3-1 combines with J gene TRBJ1-1; the D is unclear. V was clipped by 7 bases and J by 10 bases, with 16 bases between them. The CDR3 is 12 residues long. The V gene's germline CDR1 is LGHDT and CDR2 YNNKEL (reference sequence). CDR3 sequence reads: CASTPGRGRAFF. CDR3 bases: TGTGCCAGCACCCCTGGGCGAGGGCGAGCTTTCTTT.

This clonotype was seen many times. The chain is built from TRBV20-1 and TRBJ2-3; either TRBD1 or TRBD2 may supply D (5 bases each). V lost 5 bases, J lost 2 bases, and 14 bases lay in between. The germline V gene has CDR1 DFQATT and CDR2 SNEGSKA (reference sequence). CDR3 size: 14 residues. The CDR3, as DNA: TGCAGTGCTCTCCGGGACCCACTCACAGATACGCAGTATTTT. Translation gives CSALRDPLTDTQYF.

This clonotype was seen a few times. As DNA, the CDR3 is TGTGCCAGTGCCTTGGGAGGGGAAAGGGGGTACAATGAGCAGTTCTTC. Protein: CASALGGERGYNEQFF. This sequence joins TRBV19 and TRBJ2-1; D is possibly TRBD2 (7 bases). Germline lookup yields CDR1 LNHDA and CDR2 SQIVND (reference sequence). The V end lost 8 bases, the J end lost 4 bases, and 21 bases lay between the germline ends. The CDR3 length is 16 residues.

CDR3 sequence: CSAPMGQSSYNEQFF. For the CDR3, the DNA is TGCAGTGCCCCAATGGGACAGAGCTCCTACAATGAGCAGTTCTTC. The chain joins TRBV20-1 to TRBJ2-1; the match to TRBD1 covers 7 bases. V trimming: 6 bases; J trimming: 0 bases; junction bases outside the gene matches: 8. The CDR3 loop spans 15 amino acids. Germline V gives CDR1 DFQATT, CDR2 SNEGSKA (reference sequence).

At least ten counts were recorded for this clonotype. The chain recombines TRBV29-1 with TRBJ1-2; D is perhaps TRBD1 (6 bases). CDR3 length: 16 residues. The germline V and J ends were trimmed by 5 bases and 1 base, with 20 bases remaining between them. CDR1 and CDR2 from the germline V gene are SQVTM and ANQGSEA. The CDR3 sequence is CSVQMGAALNNYGYTF. The CDR3 DNA is TGCAGCGTTCAAATGGGGGCAGCCCTTAATAACTATGGCTACACCTTC.

This clonotype was observed a few times. J is TRBJ2-5 and V is TRBV20-1, with D unresolved. This CDR3 is 13 amino acids long. The V end lost 0 bases, the J end lost 0 bases, and 5 bases lay between the germline ends. Germline V gives CDR1 DFQATT, CDR2 SNEGSKA (reference sequence). Here the CDR3 reads CSAREVNQETQYF. CDR3 nucleotide sequence: TGCAGTGCTAGAGAGGTAAACCAAGAGACCCAGTACTTC.

This clonotype occurred many times. The CDR3: CASSLGGSNQPQHF. CDR3 nucleotide sequence: TGTGCCAGCAGCTTAGGGGGGAGCAATCAGCCCCAGCATTTT. The chain carries TRBV11-2 and TRBJ1-5; a weak D match, TRBD1 (5 bases). Looked up from germline, CDR1 is SGHAT and CDR2 is FQNNGV. The CDR3 has 14 residues. The V end was cut by 1 base, the J end by 1 base, with 5 bases between.

Remarks on this clonotype: Possible read error: a much larger clone is one base away. This chain connects TRBV6-1 to TRBJ2-3; D ambiguous. This CDR3 is 14 amino acids long. Germline-derived CDR1 and CDR2 are MNHNS and SASEGT. This CDR3 reads CTSSPLRITDTQYF. The CDR3 region has the DNA TGTACCAGCAGTCCGCTTCGGATCACAGATACGCAGTATTTT.